A selection of T cell receptor beta chains follows, all from one sample in a study of blood T cell repertoires in COVID-19. Clones were read by immunoSEQ multiplex PCR, and TCRdb kept only the in-frame ones, dropping some. Of roughly 130,000 clones listed, 80% to 90% are singletons. Sequencing input: peripheral blood. The source is a man aged 60 to 75 with active or convalescent COVID-19. The CDR3 runs from the conserved cysteine through the conserved F or W. Fields, in order: CDR3 protein, CDR3 DNA, V gene, D gene, clone size, J gene. D genes are given only for firm matches. Part of the rows lack a size; the others show once, few, many or a class for expanded clones.

cdr3_aa: CAISGGNTEAFF
cdr3_nt: TGTGCCATCAGTGGCGGGAACACTGAAGCTTTCTTT
v_call: TRBV10-3
d_call: -
clone_size: -
j_call: TRBJ1-1

cdr3_aa: CASSLTSGGPTDTQYF
cdr3_nt: TGTGCCAGCAGCTTGACTAGCGGGGGCCCCACAGATACGCAGTATTTT
v_call: TRBV5-4
d_call: TRBD2
clone_size: once
j_call: TRBJ2-3

cdr3_aa: CASSSGTVTSTDTQYF
cdr3_nt: TGTGCCAGCAGCTCCGGGACAGTTACTAGCACAGATACGCAGTATTTT
v_call: TRBV11-2
d_call: TRBD1
clone_size: -
j_call: TRBJ2-3

cdr3_aa: CASSNGYGYTF
cdr3_nt: TGTGCCAGCAGTAACGGGTATGGCTACACCTTC
v_call: TRBV6-2/TRBV6-3
d_call: -
clone_size: -
j_call: TRBJ1-2

cdr3_aa: CASSLSGRRADTQYF
cdr3_nt: TGCGCCAGCAGCTTAAGCGGGAGAAGGGCAGATACGCAGTATTTT
v_call: TRBV5-1
d_call: TRBD2
clone_size: -
j_call: TRBJ2-3

cdr3_aa: CASSFNAGQGMDEQYF
cdr3_nt: TGTGCCAGCAGCTTCAACGCGGGACAGGGAATGGACGAGCAGTACTTC
v_call: TRBV7-6
d_call: TRBD1
clone_size: -
j_call: TRBJ2-7

cdr3_aa: CASSHRTTYEQYF
cdr3_nt: TGTGCCAGCAGCCATCGGACTACCTACGAGCAGTACTTC
v_call: TRBV3-1/TRBV3-2
d_call: -
clone_size: -
j_call: TRBJ2-7

cdr3_aa: CASSSGLAGATDTQYF
cdr3_nt: TGTGCCAGCAGCTCGGGACTAGCGGGAGCCACAGATACGCAGTATTTT
v_call: TRBV7-9
d_call: TRBD2
clone_size: -
j_call: TRBJ2-3

cdr3_aa: CASSPDRGYTGELFF
cdr3_nt: TGTGCCAGCTCGCCGGACAGGGGGTACACCGGGGAGCTGTTTTTT
v_call: TRBV18
d_call: TRBD1
clone_size: -
j_call: TRBJ2-2

cdr3_aa: CASSLVEGTGELFF
cdr3_nt: TGCGCCAGCAGCTTGGTCGAGGGTACCGGGGAGCTGTTTTTT
v_call: TRBV5-1
d_call: -
clone_size: many
j_call: TRBJ2-2

cdr3_aa: CASSVMDFKGNEQFF
cdr3_nt: TGTGCCAGCAGCGTAATGGACTTTAAGGGCAATGAGCAGTTCTTC
v_call: TRBV9
d_call: -
clone_size: -
j_call: TRBJ2-1

cdr3_aa: CASRTGGAGQPQHF
cdr3_nt: TGTGCCAGCAGGACTGGGGGCGCCGGTCAGCCCCAGCATTTT
v_call: TRBV6-5
d_call: -
clone_size: -
j_call: TRBJ1-5

cdr3_aa: CAISESIGDNEQFF
cdr3_nt: TGTGCCATCAGTGAGTCGATAGGGGACAATGAGCAGTTCTTC
v_call: TRBV10-3
d_call: -
clone_size: -
j_call: TRBJ2-1

cdr3_aa: CASSLRDRVNQPQHF
cdr3_nt: TGTGCCAGCAGTCTCCGGGACAGAGTTAATCAGCCCCAGCATTTT
v_call: TRBV6-6
d_call: TRBD1
clone_size: -
j_call: TRBJ1-5

cdr3_aa: CASTASGSLLNEQFF
cdr3_nt: TGTGCCAGCACTGCCAGCGGGAGTTTGCTGAATGAGCAGTTCTTC
v_call: TRBV27
d_call: TRBD2
clone_size: -
j_call: TRBJ2-1

cdr3_aa: CASSQVPTSRGPLFGYTF
cdr3_nt: TGTGCCAGCAGCCAAGTTCCGACGTCGCGGGGTCCGTTGTTTGGCTACACCTTC
v_call: TRBV3-1/TRBV3-2
d_call: -
clone_size: -
j_call: TRBJ1-2

cdr3_aa: CASSLGVGAWQETQYF
cdr3_nt: TGTGCCAGCAGCTTAGGAGTGGGGGCTTGGCAAGAGACCCAGTACTTC
v_call: TRBV7-8
d_call: -
clone_size: -
j_call: TRBJ2-5

cdr3_aa: CASSPHRGGNQPQHF
cdr3_nt: TGTGCCAGCAGCCCCCACCGGGGGGGCAATCAGCCCCAGCATTTT
v_call: TRBV7-2
d_call: -
clone_size: -
j_call: TRBJ1-5

cdr3_aa: CASSCHRLVRDTQYF
cdr3_nt: TGTGCCAGCAGCTGTCACAGGCTAGTCAGAGATACGCAGTATTTT
v_call: TRBV7-4
d_call: -
clone_size: -
j_call: TRBJ2-3

cdr3_aa: CASSITTGRETQYF
cdr3_nt: TGTGCCAGTAGTATAACGACAGGGCGAGAGACCCAGTACTTC
v_call: TRBV19
d_call: TRBD1
clone_size: -
j_call: TRBJ2-5

cdr3_aa: CASSLVAGVKNIQYF
cdr3_nt: TGTGCCAGCAGTTTAGTAGCGGGGGTCAAAAACATTCAGTACTTC
v_call: TRBV28
d_call: TRBD2
clone_size: -
j_call: TRBJ2-4